This T cell receptor (beta chain) was obtained from a study of blood T cell repertoires in COVID-19. Assay used: immunoSEQ multiplex PCR; TCRdb lists only in-frame clones, some missing. The top ten hold about 6% of the sample, which has 200,000 or so clones, under 90% seen once. Source material: peripheral blood. This sequence was found in a man at least 80 years old with acute or convalescent COVID-19.

DNA for the CDR3: TGTGCCAGCAGATGGTACAGGGCGGAGACCCAGTACTTC. The encoded protein is CASRWYRAETQYF. The J gene is TRBJ2-5, the V gene TRBV7-9, with a possible D match to TRBD1 (6 bases). The V gene lost 6 bases and the J gene lost 5 bases, with 13 bases spanning the gap. Looked up from germline, CDR1 is SEHNR and CDR2 is FQNEAQ (reference sequence). This CDR3 has 13 residues.